The rows below give T cell receptor beta chains drawn from one sample of a study of cytomegalovirus exposure and HLA in healthy donors. Method: immunoSEQ multiplex PCR; TCRdb's copy keeps in-frame clones and lacks some. The sample lists about 170,000 clones; just under 90% were seen once. Sequenced: PBMCs. These TCRs come from a woman under 30 in good health and CMV-seropositive. The conserved cysteine and the conserved F or W are not part of the CDR3 here. A D gene is named only where the DNA matches it firmly. Not every row has a clone size; where given, it reads once, few, many or a size class.

>NA|TRBD2|15|TRBJ2-1|TRBV6-4
ASSDSELAGVNNEQF
>NA|TRBD2|12|TRBJ2-1|TRBV29-1
SASLGGRYNEQF
>NA|TRBD1|11|TRBJ1-2|TRBV5-1
ASSPGTAGGYT
>NA|NA|18|TRBJ2-2|TRBV5-1
ASSDGTGEVKPNDTGELF
>NA|NA|13|TRBJ2-7|TRBV28
ASSLGQQGGYEQY
>once|NA|10|TRBJ2-5|TRBV6-5
ASSNTQETQY
>NA|NA|12|TRBJ2-4|TRBV4-3
ASSQGLNGNIQY
>NA|TRBD2|12|TRBJ2-1|TRBV7-3
ASSSGLASDEQF
>NA|NA|11|TRBJ1-1|TRBV18
ASSPPGNTEAF
>NA|NA|12|TRBJ2-1|TRBV4-3
ASSQVYTSNEQF
>NA|NA|12|TRBJ1-2|TRBV29-1
SVEEGDLGYGYT
>NA|NA|11|TRBJ2-1|TRBV11-2
ASSLDYGDEQF
>once|TRBD1|9|TRBJ2-7|TRBV20-1
SAPGQADLY
>NA|NA|12|TRBJ2-3|TRBV5-1
ASSGTRESDTQY
>NA|NA|10|TRBJ2-5|TRBV18
ASSRPLKTQY
>NA|TRBD1|12|TRBJ2-7|TRBV11-2
ASSSDRLSYEQY
>NA|TRBD1|12|TRBJ1-2|TRBV4-3
ASSHETGIDGYT
>NA|TRBD1|13|TRBJ1-4|TRBV6-1
ASSSTGGAGEKLF
>NA|NA|13|TRBJ2-3|TRBV19
ASSIAAGAKDTQY
>NA|TRBD2|13|TRBJ2-7|TRBV28
ASSGTSGGSYEQY
>once|TRBD2|12|TRBJ2-7|TRBV7-9
ASSPAGGSYEQY
>NA|NA|13|TRBJ1-2|TRBV5-5
ASSREPGSYDGYT
>NA|TRBD1|16|TRBJ2-1|TRBV5-1
ASMLRTGVRNVYNEQF
>NA|NA|13|TRBJ2-7|TRBV7-9
ASSLAVGHSYEQY
>NA|NA|12|TRBJ1-1|TRBV30
AWSAGQYNTEAF
>NA|NA|11|TRBJ2-1|TRBV6-6
ASTQMGGHEQF
>NA|TRBD2|13|TRBJ2-2|TRBV7-9
ASSPGDYGTGELF
>NA|TRBD2|12|TRBJ2-5|TRBV30
AWSLVAGGETQY
>NA|NA|12|TRBJ1-4|TRBV29-1
SVAPTGTNEKLF
>NA|NA|13|TRBJ1-2|TRBV28
ASSFKRDTIYGYT
>once|TRBD2|13|TRBJ2-7|TRBV30
AWRAGLAGVYEQY
>NA|TRBD1|12|TRBJ2-4|TRBV7-9
ASSWGQAENIQY
>once|NA|12|TRBJ2-1|TRBV6-5
ASLATSPYNEQF
>once|NA|14|TRBJ2-2|TRBV5-4
ASSLAGRGYTGELF
>NA|TRBD1|11|TRBJ2-7|TRBV29-1
SVEGTGPYEQY
>NA|TRBD1|12|TRBJ1-1|TRBV2
ASRATGAPTEAF
>NA|NA|12|TRBJ2-7|TRBV28
ASSWAGSAYEQY
>NA|TRBD2|14|TRBJ2-3|TRBV30
AWNGDVGLAPDTQY
>once|NA|11|TRBJ2-7|TRBV6-6
ASSYNGGYEQY
>once|TRBD1|13|TRBJ2-7|TRBV15
ATSRDGDRVYEQY